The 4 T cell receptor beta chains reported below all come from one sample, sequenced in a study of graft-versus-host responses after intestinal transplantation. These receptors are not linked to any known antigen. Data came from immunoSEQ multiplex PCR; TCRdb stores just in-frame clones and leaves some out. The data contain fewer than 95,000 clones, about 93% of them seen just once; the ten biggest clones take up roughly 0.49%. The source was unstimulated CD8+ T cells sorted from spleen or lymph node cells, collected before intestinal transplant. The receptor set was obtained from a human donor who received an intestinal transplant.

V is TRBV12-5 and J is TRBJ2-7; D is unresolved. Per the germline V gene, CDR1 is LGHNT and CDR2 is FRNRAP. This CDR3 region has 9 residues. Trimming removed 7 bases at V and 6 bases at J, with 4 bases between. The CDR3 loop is CASVGEQYF. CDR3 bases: TGTGCTAGTGTCGGCGAGCAGTACTTC.

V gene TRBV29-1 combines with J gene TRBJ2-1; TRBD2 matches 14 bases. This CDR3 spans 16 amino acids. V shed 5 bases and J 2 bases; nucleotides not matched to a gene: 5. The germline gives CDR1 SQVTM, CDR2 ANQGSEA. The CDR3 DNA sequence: TGCAGCGTTTTGGGACTAGCGGGAGCCGCCTACAATGAGCAGTTCTTC. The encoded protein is CSVLGLAGAAYNEQFF.

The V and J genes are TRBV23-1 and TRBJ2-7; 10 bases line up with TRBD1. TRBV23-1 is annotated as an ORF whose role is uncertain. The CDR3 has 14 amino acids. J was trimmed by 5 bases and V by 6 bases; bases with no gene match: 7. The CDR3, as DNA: TGCGCCAGCAGCCCCGAGGGACAGGGGAACGAGCAGTACTTC. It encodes CASSPEGQGNEQYF.

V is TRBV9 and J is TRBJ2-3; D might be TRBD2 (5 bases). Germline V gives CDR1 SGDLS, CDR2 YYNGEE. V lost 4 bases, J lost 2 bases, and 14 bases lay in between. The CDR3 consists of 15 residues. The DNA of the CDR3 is TGTGCCAGCAGCCTCCAAGCGGCCAACACAGATACGCAGTATTTT. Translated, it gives CASSLQAANTDTQYF.